This entry lists 22 T cell receptor beta chains sequenced from one sample in a study of Graves' ophthalmopathy and Graves' hyperthyroidism. The authors amplified TCR beta CDR3 regions from RNA transcripts. An opening RT-PCR round employed HTBI primers and preceded a second-round multiplex PCR. One entry per CDR3 protein, called by TCRdb with MiXCR from the multiplex PCR reads. The table lists 450,000 or so distinct CDR3 sequences, around an eighth of them singletons. The sample comprised blood. The receptors shown here come from a woman in her 30s with Graves' ophthalmopathy.

This clonotype was seen ten or more times. The CDR3 DNA reads TGTGCCACCAGTGATTTAGGCAGAACCAGTCAGGGGACCGGGGAGCTGTTTTTT. Translated, it gives CATSDLGRTSQGTGELFF. The chain employs TRBV24-1 and TRBJ2-2; possible D gene TRBD1, 6 bases. The germline V gene encodes CDR1 KGHDR and CDR2 SFDVKD. The CDR3 consists of 18 residues. V was pared by 1 base and J by 5 bases, with 19 bases between.

CDR3 nucleotide sequence: TGTGCCAGTAGTATAGGATCGATAGGTCTGGGCTATGGCTACACCTTC. Translating gives CASSIGSIGLGYGYTF. The V and J genes are TRBV19 and TRBJ1-2, with no clear D. The CDR3 totals 16 residues. CDR1 is LNHDA, CDR2 SQIVND, per germline (reference sequence). V lost 1 base and J lost 4, with 16 bases in between.

This clonotype was detected ten times or more. The genes are TRBV6-1 and TRBJ2-5; D is uncertain. CDR1 MNHNS and CDR2 SASEGT come from the germline V gene. This CDR3 has 16 amino acids. V was pared by 3 bases and J by 1 base, with 15 bases between. The CDR3 DNA follows: TGTGCCAGCAGTGAGTACCTCCGGGCCACCCAAGAGACCCAGTACTTC. It codes for CASSEYLRATQETQYF.

This clonotype has a count of ten or more. The gene calls are TRBV24-1 and TRBJ2-7; no clear D. The CDR3 totals 14 residues. V lost 1 base and J 6 bases, leaving 12 bases between the germline ends. From germline, CDR1 is KGHDR and CDR2 SFDVKD. The CDR3 nucleotides read TGTGCCACCAGTGATTTTTTAAAAGCCGCCGAGCAGTACTTC. It codes for CATSDFLKAAEQYF.

This clonotype was detected ten times or more. The V and J genes are TRBV29-1 and TRBJ2-7, with D perhaps TRBD1 (6 bases). Trimming took off 1 base at V and 1 base at J, with 14 bases between the two ends. Germline values: CDR1 SQVTM, CDR2 ANQGSEA. The CDR3 covers 15 residues. CDR3 sequence reads: CSVEGFRTESYEQYF. Written as DNA, the CDR3 is TGCAGCGTTGAAGGATTTAGGACAGAATCCTACGAGCAGTACTTC.

This clonotype was observed at least ten times. The chain links TRBV3-1 to TRBJ1-2, with 11 bases lining up with TRBD1. V lost 4 bases, J lost 6 bases, and 4 bases stayed unmatched. Germline CDR1 and CDR2: LGHDT and YNNKEL (reference sequence). The CDR3 covers 14 residues. CDR3 residues: CASSLTDRGHGYTF. As DNA, the CDR3 is TGTGCCAGCAGCCTAACGGACAGGGGGCATGGCTACACCTTC.

This clonotype has at least ten counts. The chain has TRBV12-3 or TRBV12-4 and TRBJ1-1; D call uncertain. The CDR3 sequence is 14 residues long. Trimming removed 6 bases at V and 11 bases at J, with 22 bases between. The CDR3 is CASSPVVRSPHAFF. CDR3 nucleotide sequence: TGTGCCAGCAGCCCAGTGGTGAGAAGCCCGCACGCTTTCTTT.

This clonotype was counted at least ten times. The V gene is TRBV6-1, the J gene TRBJ2-7; perhaps TRBD2 as D (5 bases). CDR3 length equals 15 residues. Germline V lookup: CDR1 MNHNS, CDR2 SASEGT. Trimming took off 8 bases at V and 0 bases at J, with 17 bases between the two ends. CDR3 DNA: TGTGCCAGCTCGAGCGGTCGGCGTAGCTCCTACGAGCAGTACTTC. It encodes CASSSGRRSSYEQYF.

At least ten counts were recorded for this clonotype. This sequence joins TRBV30 and TRBJ1-2; D unresolved. This CDR3 spans 12 amino acids. The V and J ends lost 5 bases and 4 bases respectively, with 11 bases between them. CDR1 and CDR2 from the germline V gene are GTSNPN and SVGIG (reference sequence). CDR3 DNA: TGTGCCTGGGGTGCGCGAACCTATGGCTACACCTTC. Amino acids: CAWGARTYGYTF.

This clonotype was counted ten times or more. The rearrangement links TRBV15 to TRBJ1-1, with no clear D. V was shortened by 9 bases and J by 1 base, with 12 bases between the two germline ends. Germline loops: CDR1 LNHNV, CDR2 YYDKDF (reference sequence). This CDR3 spans 13 amino acids. The CDR3 DNA reads TGTGCCACTCGCACGTGGCAGAACACTGAAGCTTTCTTT. Residues: CATRTWQNTEAFF.

This clonotype occurred many times. The chain uses TRBV30 and TRBJ2-7; D uncertain. Germline CDR1 is GTSNPN and CDR2 is SVGIG (reference sequence). The CDR3 extends over 12 amino acids. V was trimmed by 3 bases and J by 1 base, leaving 7 bases between them. The CDR3 DNA follows: TGTGCCTGGAGGTCCGGGTCCTACGAGCAGTACTTC. Its translation is CAWRSGSYEQYF.

This clonotype was detected many times. V usage is TRBV28 and J usage is TRBJ2-7, with D perhaps TRBD2 (7 bases). CDR1 and CDR2 (germline): MDHEN, SYDVKM. The CDR3 is made up of 14 amino acids. V lost 7 bases and J 5 bases, leaving 18 bases between the germline ends. The CDR3 DNA reads as TGTGCCAGCACTCGAGGGGGGGGCGTGGACGAGCAGTACTTC. It translates to CASTRGGGVDEQYF. Drawing the rest from reference TRBV28 and TRBJ2-7, the complete variable domain is DVKVTQSSRYLVKRTGEKVFLECVQDMDHENMFWYRQDPGLGLRLIYFSYDVKMKEKGDIPEGYSVSREKKERFSLILESASTNQTSMYLCASTRGGGVDEQYFGPGTRLTVT.

This clonotype was seen many times. The rearrangement links TRBV6-5 to TRBJ2-5, with D perhaps TRBD2 (5 bases). Germline CDR1 reads MNHEY; CDR2 reads SVGAGI. Trimming left V 6 bases short and J 0 bases short, with 8 bases between. The CDR3 contains 13 residues. The CDR3 sequence: CASRRANQETQYF. For the CDR3, the DNA is TGTGCCAGCAGGAGGGCTAACCAAGAGACCCAGTACTTC.

There are many counts of this clonotype. The chain has TRBV6-5 and TRBJ1-2; D perhaps matches TRBD1 (5 bases). The CDR3 is 14 amino acids. CDR1 and CDR2 from the germline V gene are MNHEY and SVGAGI. The V end lost 5 bases, the J end lost 8 bases, and 18 bases lay between the germline ends. CDR3 protein: CASSTGPWDGGYTF. The DNA for the CDR3 is TGTGCCAGCAGTACTGGGCCCTGGGACGGCGGCTACACCTTC.

This clonotype was recorded many times. The chain uses TRBV6-1 and TRBJ1-5, with no clear D. Trimming shortened V by 5 bases and J by 9 bases, and 5 bases separated the two germline ends. Germline CDR1 is MNHNS and CDR2 is SASEGT. The CDR3 is 10 amino acids. CDR3 in amino acids: CASSIGPQHF. DNA of the CDR3: TGTGCCAGCAGTATCGGGCCCCAGCATTTT.

The sample holds many counts of this clonotype. J is TRBJ2-2 and V is TRBV4-1; 10 nucleotides match TRBD1. Trimming at V came to 2 bases and at J to 4 bases, leaving 4 bases not matched to a gene. The length of the CDR3 is 16 residues. Germline values: CDR1 MGHRA, CDR2 YSYEKL. The CDR3, as DNA: TGCGCCAGCAGCCAAAACGGACAGGGGGTCACCGGGGAGCTGTTTTTT. The encoded protein is CASSQNGQGVTGELFF.

Many counts were recorded for this clonotype. The chain recombines TRBV29-1 with TRBJ2-7; 7 bases align to TRBD2. V lost 7 bases to trimming and J lost 6 bases; unmatched junction nucleotides: 12. Germline loops: CDR1 SQVTM, CDR2 ANQGSEA. The CDR3 contains 13 residues. The CDR3 sequence is CSAREADWGEQYF. For the CDR3, the DNA is TGCAGCGCTCGGGAGGCGGATTGGGGCGAGCAGTACTTC.

The chain is built from TRBV2 and TRBJ1-1, with D perhaps matching TRBD1 (5 bases). V lost 7 bases and J 3 bases, leaving 15 bases between the germline ends. The CDR3 has 14 residues. Germline CDR1 and CDR2: SNHLY and FYNNEI. CDR3 DNA sequence: TGTGCCAGCATACAGGACGCCTTGGACACTGAAGCTTTCTTT. It yields the protein CASIQDALDTEAFF.

This clonotype was counted many times. The chain recombines TRBV9 with TRBJ1-6; D ambiguous. Germline assignment: CDR1 SGDLS and CDR2 YYNGEE. The CDR3 sequence is 15 residues long. The V end was cut by 0 bases, the J end by 9 bases, with 13 bases between. CDR3 coding DNA: TGTGCCAGCAGCGTAGCTGGGGATCGGAGTTCACCCCTCCACTTT. It translates to CASSVAGDRSSPLHF.

V and J are TRBV28 and TRBJ1-1; weak D call: TRBD1 (6 bases). CDR3 length: 16 residues. V lost 5 bases and J lost 4, with 20 bases in between. Germline-derived CDR1 and CDR2 are MDHEN and SYDVKM. For the CDR3, the DNA is TGTGCCAGCAGTCCCCCTGGAAGGGGGGCGGTCACTGAAGCTTTCTTT. This gives the protein CASSPPGRGAVTEAFF. Variable domain in full (rest from reference TRBV28 and TRBJ1-1): DVKVTQSSRYLVKRTGEKVFLECVQDMDHENMFWYRQDPGLGLRLIYFSYDVKMKEKGDIPEGYSVSREKKERFSLILESASTNQTSMYLCASSPPGRGAVTEAFFGQGTRLTVV.

Worth noting for this clonotype: A single base separates this from a much larger clone, so it may be a read error. J is TRBJ2-7 and V is TRBV12-3 or TRBV12-4; either TRBD1 or TRBD2 may supply D (5 bases each). V was trimmed by 6 bases and J by 2 bases, leaving 14 bases between them. The CDR3 consists of 14 residues. In DNA form, the CDR3 reads TGTGCCAGCAGAACCGGGACGGCGACCTACGAGCAGTACGTC. This gives the protein CASRTGTATYEQYV.

This clonotype was seen ten or more times. The genes are TRBV6-5 and TRBJ2-2; no reliable D call. Germline CDR1 reads MNHEY; CDR2 reads SVGAGI. The CDR3 is 14 amino acids. Trimming left V 4 bases short and J 4 bases short, with 10 bases between. CDR3: CASSSRRGTGELFF. DNA of the CDR3: TGTGCCAGCAGTTCCCGGAGAGGCACCGGGGAGCTGTTTTTT.